This T cell receptor beta chain is from a study of blood T cell repertoires in COVID-19. Germline V gene lookup returns CDR1 SGHAT and CDR2 FQNNGV. Between the trimmed V and J ends, which lost 4 bases and 4 bases, there was a span of 22 bases. The CDR3 has 17 amino acids. Only in-frame clones appear in the TCRdb table, and some are missing; sequencing was by immunoSEQ multiplex PCR. Of under 250,000 clones in the sample, approximately 83% were seen once. The sequenced sample was PBMCs or T cells enriched from blood (not recorded which). The V gene is TRBV11-2, the J gene TRBJ1-2, with D maybe TRBD1 (6 bases). The clonotype originates from a woman aged 40 to 55 who had been exposed to COVID-19. This chain's CDR3 is CASSSTRGGTSSYGYTF. DNA for the CDR3: TGTGCCAGCAGCTCCACACGAGGGGGAACCTCTAGCTATGGCTACACCTTC.